This is a list of T cell receptor beta chains from one sample in a study of shared clonotypes between healthy human individuals. Using immunoSEQ multiplex PCR, the repertoire was profiled, and TCRdb retains in-frame clones only, with some absent. The profile shows under 2,000,000 clones, approximately 95% of them singletons. The specimen was naive CD8+ T cells sorted from blood. The receptors stem from a young man in good health. The CDR3 runs from the conserved cysteine through the conserved F or W. The D gene is left open where the match is weak. Only some rows state a clone size, as once, few, many or a class for expanded clones.

d_gene	v_gene	j_gene	abundance	len	CDR3nt	CDR3aa
NA	TRBV4-3	TRBJ2-7	NA	15	TGCGCCAGCAGCCAAGACCAGGGGGGGACTTGGGAGCAGTACTTC	CASSQDQGGTWEQYF
TRBD2	TRBV27	TRBJ2-7	NA	16	TGTGCCAGCAGTTTAGTAATGAGCGGGAGTGGGTACGAGCAGTACTTC	CASSLVMSGSGYEQYF
NA	TRBV30	TRBJ2-5	NA	12	TGTGCCTGGATGGGTGCCGAGGAGACCCAGTACTTC	CAWMGAEETQYF
NA	TRBV7-9	TRBJ1-2	NA	13	TGTGCCAGCAGCTTAGCTAAGGGGGATGGCTACACCTTC	CASSLAKGDGYTF
NA	TRBV6-1	TRBJ1-3	NA	14	TGTGCCAGCAGTGAAGCAGGATCTGGAAACACCATATATTTT	CASSEAGSGNTIYF
NA	TRBV27	TRBJ2-5	NA	15	TGTGCCAGCAGTCCGGAATCCCCCGTCCTTGAGACCCAGTACTTC	CASSPESPVLETQYF
TRBD2	TRBV9	TRBJ2-1	NA	20	TGTGCCAGCAGCGTAGATCTAGGCGGGAAAAAGACTAGCGGGCTCGATGAGCAGTTCTTC	CASSVDLGGKKTSGLDEQFF
NA	TRBV2	TRBJ2-5	NA	14	TGTGCCAGCAGTGATGGTATAGGGAGGGAGACCCAGTACTTC	CASSDGIGRETQYF
NA	TRBV5-5	TRBJ2-7	NA	12	TGTGCCAGCAGCTTGGTACAAAACGAGCAGTACTTC	CASSLVQNEQYF
NA	TRBV30	TRBJ1-5	NA	14	TGTGCCTGGAGCCCCGGACAGTCGAACCAGCCCCAGCATTTT	CAWSPGQSNQPQHF
TRBD1	TRBV20-1	TRBJ2-7	NA	11	TGCAGTGCCAGACAGGGCTACGAGCAGTACTTC	CSARQGYEQYF
TRBD2	TRBV4-3	TRBJ2-5	NA	16	TGCGCCAGCAGCCAAGGAGGACCTAGCGGGAAAGAGACCCAGTACTTC	CASSQGGPSGKETQYF
TRBD1	TRBV25-1	TRBJ2-3	NA	13	TGTGCCAGCAGTGCGACAGGGGGCGGTACGCAGTATTTT	CASSATGGGTQYF
NA	TRBV2	TRBJ1-4	once	12	TGTGCCAGCACGGACGGTCGTGAAAAACTGTTTTTT	CASTDGREKLFF
TRBD2	TRBV28	TRBJ2-1	NA	15	TGTGCCAGCAGTGTAGCGGGGGGGCCTAACAATGAGCAGTTCTTC	CASSVAGGPNNEQFF
TRBD1	TRBV27	TRBJ1-5	NA	14	TGTGCCAGCACCTCAGGGGGCAGCGGTCAGCCCCAGCATTTT	CASTSGGSGQPQHF
TRBD1	TRBV10-3	TRBJ1-1	NA	14	TGTGCCATCAGGGAAACAGGGGGCAGCGCTGAAGCTTTCTTT	CAIRETGGSAEAFF
TRBD2	TRBV4-1	TRBJ2-1	NA	18	TGCGCCAGCAGCCCCTACACCCGCGGGGGGGGAGTTTACAATGAGCAGTTCTTC	CASSPYTRGGGVYNEQFF
NA	TRBV9	TRBJ2-2	NA	14	TGTGCCAGCAGCACGACACAGGGAACCGGGGAGCTGTTTTTT	CASSTTQGTGELFF
TRBD1	TRBV27	TRBJ2-7	NA	15	TGTGCCAGCAGCCCGGGACAGACCCCTTTCTACGAGCAGTACTTC	CASSPGQTPFYEQYF
NA	TRBV4-1	TRBJ1-3	NA	14	TGCGCCAGCAGGCCGGTCGGCTCTGGAAACACCATATATTTT	CASRPVGSGNTIYF
NA	TRBV30	TRBJ1-3	NA	15	TGTGCCTGGACCGGAGATAACAGCTGGGGAAACACCATATATTTT	CAWTGDNSWGNTIYF
NA	TRBV5-1	TRBJ1-1	NA	17	TGCGCCAGCAGCTTGTTATTTTTGAACAGGGAGAACACTGAAGCTTTCTTT	CASSLLFLNRENTEAFF
NA	TRBV9	TRBJ1-2	NA	14	TGTGCCAGCAGCGTTTCTGGGGACCTCGGTGGCTACACCTTC	CASSVSGDLGGYTF
TRBD2	TRBV19	TRBJ2-7	few	13	TGTGCCAGTAGCGCGGGAGCATCCTACGAGCAGTACTTC	CASSAGASYEQYF
TRBD1	TRBV5-1	TRBJ2-1	NA	17	TGCGCCAGCAGCTTGGAGGGTCTTAGGACAGGGGGCCTTGAGCAGTTCTTC	CASSLEGLRTGGLEQFF
NA	TRBV28	TRBJ1-1	once	14	TGTGCCAGCAGTCCGCCCGATTCGGACACTGAAGCTTTCTTT	CASSPPDSDTEAFF
TRBD2	TRBV7-9	TRBJ2-1	once	18	TGTGCCAGCAGCACCTATGGGACTAGCGGGGGCCGCGGCAATGAGCAGTTCTTC	CASSTYGTSGGRGNEQFF
NA	TRBV6-6	TRBJ1-2	NA	13	TGTGCCAGCACTGTCTTAACTAACTATGGCTACACCTTC	CASTVLTNYGYTF
TRBD1	TRBV4-2	TRBJ1-2	NA	16	TGTGCCAGCAGCCAAGAGGTGTCAGGGGGGGGCTATGGCTACACCTTC	CASSQEVSGGGYGYTF
NA	TRBV19	TRBJ2-6	NA	14	TGTGCCAGTAGTATGGGGGCTGGGGCCAACGTCCTGACTTTC	CASSMGAGANVLTF
NA	TRBV30	TRBJ2-1	NA	15	TGTGCCTGGAGTCTGGTTCCAGGGGCTTACAATGAGCAGTTCTTC	CAWSLVPGAYNEQFF
TRBD2	TRBV5-5	TRBJ2-5	NA	17	TGTGCCAGCAGCTTTTCATTGACTAGCGGGTACCAAGAGACCCAGTACTTC	CASSFSLTSGYQETQYF
TRBD1	TRBV6-5	TRBJ1-1	NA	15	TGTGCCAGCAGTTACTATGGACAGGGAGGCACTGAAGCTTTCTTT	CASSYYGQGGTEAFF
TRBD1	TRBV5-6	TRBJ1-2	NA	13	TGTGCCAGCAGCGCACAGGGGGCGGATGGCTACACCTTC	CASSAQGADGYTF
TRBD1	TRBV6-5	TRBJ2-5	once	14	TGTGCCAGCAGTTTAACAGGGGCCCTAGAGACCCAGTACTTC	CASSLTGALETQYF
TRBD2	TRBV30	TRBJ2-7	NA	14	TGTGCCTGGGCTCCGGGACTAGCGGTCTACGAGCAGTACTTC	CAWAPGLAVYEQYF
NA	TRBV10-1	TRBJ2-3	once	13	TGCGCCAGCAGTGAGGGAGATTTGAATACGCAGTATTTT	CASSEGDLNTQYF
TRBD2	TRBV13	TRBJ2-7	NA	15	TGTGCCAGCAGCTTCCTAGCGGGAGAGTCCTACGAGCAGTACTTC	CASSFLAGESYEQYF
TRBD1	TRBV5-1	TRBJ2-7	NA	15	TGCGCCAGCAGCGCCTGGACAGGGGGCGAATACGAGCAGTACTTC	CASSAWTGGEYEQYF
NA	TRBV7-9	TRBJ2-5	NA	14	TGTGCCAGCAGCCCAAGGCAGGGGCAAGAGACCCAGTACTTC	CASSPRQGQETQYF
TRBD1	TRBV6-6	TRBJ2-7	NA	14	TGTGCCAGCAGTCCAAGGGGACAGATTTACGAGCAGTACTTC	CASSPRGQIYEQYF
NA	TRBV21-1	TRBJ1-5	NA	18	TGTGCCAGCAGTCCAATTGTCCACCGGGACAGGGTGGATCAGCCCCAGCATTTT	CASSPIVHRDRVDQPQHF
TRBD1	TRBV7-8	TRBJ2-7	NA	15	TGTGCCAGCAGCCCTACAGGGGGAGAGTCCTACGAGCAGTACTTC	CASSPTGGESYEQYF
NA	TRBV30	TRBJ2-1	once	11	TGTGCCTGGAGTTGGGCGGCTGAGCAGTTCTTC	CAWSWAAEQFF
NA	TRBV30	TRBJ2-1	NA	15	TGTGCCTGGATTTCTCCCTACCTCTCCTACAATGAGCAGTTCTTC	CAWISPYLSYNEQFF
TRBD2	TRBV5-1	TRBJ2-1	NA	17	TGCGCCAGCAGCCCGGGACTAGCGGGGGAACACTACAATGAGCAGTTCTTC	CASSPGLAGEHYNEQFF
TRBD2	TRBV28	TRBJ2-3	NA	19	TGTGCCAGCATACCCCTGGGACTAGCGGGGGGGCAGATTCGAGATACGCAGTATTTT	CASIPLGLAGGQIRDTQYF